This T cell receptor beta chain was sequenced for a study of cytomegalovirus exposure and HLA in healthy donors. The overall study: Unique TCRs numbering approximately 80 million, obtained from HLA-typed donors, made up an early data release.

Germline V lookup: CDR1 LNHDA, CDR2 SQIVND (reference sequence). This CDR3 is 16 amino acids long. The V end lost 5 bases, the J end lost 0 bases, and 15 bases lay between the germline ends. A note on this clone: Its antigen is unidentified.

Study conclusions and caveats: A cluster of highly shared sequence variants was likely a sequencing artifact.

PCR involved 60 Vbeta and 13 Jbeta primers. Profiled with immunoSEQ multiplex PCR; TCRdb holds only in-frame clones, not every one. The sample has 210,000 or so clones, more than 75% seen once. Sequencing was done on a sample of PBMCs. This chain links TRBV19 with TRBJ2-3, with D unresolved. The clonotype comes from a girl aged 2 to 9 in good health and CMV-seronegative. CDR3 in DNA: TGTGCCAGTAGTCCCCTACCTGTTTTGAGCACAGATACGCAGTATTTT. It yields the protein CASSPLPVLSTDTQYF. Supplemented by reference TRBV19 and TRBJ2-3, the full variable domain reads DGGITQSPKYLFRKEGQNVTLSCEQNLNHDAMYWYRQDPGQGLRLIYYSQIVNDFQKGDIAEGYSVSREKKESFPLTVTSAQKNPTAFYLCASSPLPVLSTDTQYFGPGTRLTVL.